These 14 T cell receptor beta chains were all obtained from the same sample, sequenced in a study of response to subunit inactivated influenza vaccine. TCRdb re-analysed the RT-PCR reads in MiXCR, keeping a single row per CDR3 protein. This table holds under 800,000 distinct CDR3 sequences, over 11% found once. The material was PBMCs from blood, obtained less than 15 days before vaccination. The receptor source for this set is a man aged 45-60 years who received an inactivated influenza vaccine.

V is TRBV28 and J is TRBJ2-1, with a tentative D call TRBD2 (7 bases). V lost 10 bases and J 4 bases, leaving 11 bases between the germline ends. CDR1 and CDR2 (germline): MDHEN, SYDVKM. CDR3 length: 12 residues. The CDR3 is CATEGGYNEQFF. The CDR3 DNA follows: TGTGCCACCGAGGGGGGGTACAATGAGCAGTTCTTC.

The table lists this clonotype with many counts. The rearrangement links TRBV29-1 to TRBJ2-7; 7 bases align to TRBD2. CDR1 SQVTM and CDR2 ANQGSEA come from the germline V gene. This CDR3 comprises 15 residues. After removal of 0 bases from V and 1 base from J, the junction contained 6 bases not matched to a gene. CDR3 in DNA: TGCAGCGTTGAAGAAAGGGGAGGGCAGTCCTACGAGCAGTACTTC. Translation gives CSVEERGGQSYEQYF.

The V gene is TRBV4-3, the J gene TRBJ2-1; tentative D call: TRBD2 (5 bases). Germline CDR1 LGHNA, CDR2 YSLEER. The V gene lost 0 bases and the J gene lost 2 bases, with 14 bases spanning the gap. CDR3 length: 17 amino acids. The CDR3 DNA follows: TGCGCCAGCAGCCAAGATCTCGGAGGATTAGCCTACAATGAGCAGTTCTTC. Amino acids: CASSQDLGGLAYNEQFF.

The chain combines TRBV5-5 with TRBJ2-2, with 7 bases lining up with TRBD1. The CDR3 is made up of 16 amino acids. The V segment lost 5 bases and the J segment 4 bases; nucleotides outside the gene matches: 11. Germline V gene lookup returns CDR1 SGHKS and CDR2 YYEKEE (reference sequence). The CDR3 DNA reads as TGTGCCAGCAGGTCCGGGACAGCCTCCGTCACCGGGGAGCTGTTTTTT. It codes for CASRSGTASVTGELFF.

This clonotype has a count of ten or more. The CDR3 sequence is CASRLQGARTYNEQFF. As DNA, the CDR3 is TGTGCCAGCAGACTACAGGGGGCGCGGACCTACAATGAGCAGTTCTTC. J is TRBJ2-1 and V is TRBV28; the match to TRBD1 covers 9 bases. V lost 6 bases and J lost 2; bases outside the gene matches: 8. The CDR3 consists of 16 residues. Germline V gives CDR1 MDHEN, CDR2 SYDVKM.

This chain uses TRBV29-1 with TRBJ2-7; possible D gene TRBD1, 7 bases. V was trimmed by 4 bases and J by 6 bases, leaving 13 bases between them. This CDR3 comprises 12 residues. In germline, CDR1 is SQVTM, CDR2 ANQGSEA. CDR3 DNA: TGCAGCGTTGCATACAGGGGAGGCGAGCAGTACTTC. It codes for CSVAYRGGEQYF.

V is TRBV14 and J is TRBJ2-7; D possibly corresponds to TRBD1 (6 bases). The CDR3 covers 14 residues. Germline V gives CDR1 SGHDN, CDR2 FVKESK. V was clipped by 4 bases and J by 6 bases, with 16 bases between them. The CDR3, as DNA: TGTGCCAGCAGCCGAGCAATCAGGGGTACCGAGCAGTACTTC. Protein product: CASSRAIRGTEQYF.

The chain links TRBV5-1 to TRBJ2-7; no firm D call. CDR3 length: 14 residues. V lost 4 bases and J 0 bases, leaving 11 bases between the germline ends. CDR1 and CDR2 (germline): SGHRS, YFSETQ. CDR3 sequence reads: CASSAGSNSYEQYF. The CDR3 bases are TGCGCCAGCAGCGCCGGGTCTAACTCCTACGAGCAGTACTTC.

In this sample, this clonotype turned up a few times. This chain links TRBV5-1 with TRBJ1-4; no reliable D call. Germline-derived CDR1 and CDR2 are SGHRS and YFSETQ. This CDR3 region has 16 residues. The ends were cut back, 4 bases at V and 0 bases at J, with 13 bases in the middle. The CDR3: CASSLFTPATNEKLFF. In DNA form, the CDR3 reads TGCGCCAGCAGCCTTTTCACACCGGCAACTAATGAAAAACTGTTTTTT.

This chain uses TRBV20-1 with TRBJ1-5, with no clear D. The CDR3 extends over 14 amino acids. With 3 bases removed from V and 2 bases from J, the gap between germline ends came to 11 bases. Germline V CDR1 and CDR2: DFQATT, SNEGSKA (reference sequence). DNA for the CDR3: TGCAGTGCTAGTCTGGGTTCGGGCAATCAGCCCCAGCATTTT. Amino acid sequence: CSASLGSGNQPQHF.

This clonotype was seen many times. The gene calls are TRBV20-1 and TRBJ2-3; 7 bases line up with TRBD2. Losses at the gene ends were 5 bases for V and 6 bases for J; bases not matched to a gene: 14. CDR3 length equals 15 residues. Germline CDR1 and CDR2: DFQATT and SNEGSKA (reference sequence). CDR3 amino acids: CSAAHPGPRGDTQYF. For the CDR3, the DNA is TGCAGTGCTGCTCACCCGGGACCGCGGGGGGATACGCAGTATTTT.

As for this clonotype: A much more abundant neighbour one base away suggests this may be a read error. The chain employs TRBV28 and TRBJ2-2; tentatively, D is TRBD1 (6 bases). Germline V gene sequence: CDR1 MDHEN, CDR2 SYDVKM. Trimming removed 10 bases from V and 9 bases from J, with 21 bases in between. The CDR3 runs to 14 residues. Here the CDR3 reads CAIQGLGIPWELFF. DNA for the CDR3: TGTGCCATCCAGGGGTTGGGGATCCCCTGGGAGCTGTTTTTT.

The J gene is TRBJ2-7, the V gene TRBV7-9, with TRBD1 matching 10 bases. The trim removed 5 bases at V and 3 bases at J, leaving 7 bases unmatched. This CDR3 region has 15 residues. Germline CDR1 SEHNR, CDR2 FQNEAQ (reference sequence). The CDR3 DNA follows: TGTGCCAGCAGCCGCCAAGGACAGGGGGGCTACGAGCAGTACTTC. Translated: CASSRQGQGGYEQYF.

This clonotype came up many times. The chain employs TRBV18 and TRBJ2-5, with D unclear. This CDR3 spans 12 amino acids. Germline loops: CDR1 KGHSH, CDR2 LQKENI. V was clipped by 3 bases and J by 4 bases, with 6 bases between them. The CDR3, as DNA: TGTGCCAGCTCACCCGTCGCAGAGACCCAGTACTTC. Translated, it gives CASSPVAETQYF.